This T cell receptor (beta chain) was observed in a study of blood T cell repertoires in COVID-19. The wider study: Researchers got acute and convalescent COVID-19 samples from the United States, Italy and Spain. Sources were T cells, B-cell-depleted T cells, or PBMCs; the material itself was cDNA or gDNA.

In the study's own analysis: Reference gene primer amplification yielded estimated nucleated cell counts. Sequenced by immunoSEQ multiplex PCR; TCRdb stores in-frame clones only, minus some. The V and J calls and clone size are taken from that table; D and trimming were inferred from the DNA. The sample holds 250,000 to 300,000 clones, approximately 88% seen once. V was shortened by 10 bases and J by 3 bases, with 18 bases between the two germline ends. CDR1 and CDR2 (germline): ENHRY, SYGVKD. The CDR3 runs to 14 residues. The chain recombines TRBV10-3 with TRBJ1-2, with a tentative D call TRBD1 (5 bases). Input material: peripheral blood. The receptor comes from a man in his forties or fifties with acute or convalescent COVID-19. CDR3 nucleotide sequence: TGTGCCACCAGGGTGATGGGGCGCGACTATGGCTACACCTTC. It yields the protein CATRVMGRDYGYTF.